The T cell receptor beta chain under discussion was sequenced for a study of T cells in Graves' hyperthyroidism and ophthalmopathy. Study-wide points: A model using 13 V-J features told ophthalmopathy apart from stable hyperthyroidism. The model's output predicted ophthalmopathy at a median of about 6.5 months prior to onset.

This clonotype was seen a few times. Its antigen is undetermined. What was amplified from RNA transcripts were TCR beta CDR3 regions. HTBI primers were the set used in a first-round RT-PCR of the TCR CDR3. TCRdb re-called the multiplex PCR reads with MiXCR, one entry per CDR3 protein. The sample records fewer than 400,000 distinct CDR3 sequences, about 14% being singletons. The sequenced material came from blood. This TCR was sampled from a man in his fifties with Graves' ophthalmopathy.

Written as DNA, the CDR3 is TGTGCCAGTAGAGTAAGGGGCACAGATACGCAGTATTTT. Its protein product is CASRVRGTDTQYF. This chain joins TRBV19 and TRBJ2-3; D gene ambiguous. V lost 6 bases to trimming and J lost 1 base, with 8 bases between them. This CDR3 contains 13 residues. The V gene's germline CDR1 is LNHDA and CDR2 SQIVND (reference sequence).